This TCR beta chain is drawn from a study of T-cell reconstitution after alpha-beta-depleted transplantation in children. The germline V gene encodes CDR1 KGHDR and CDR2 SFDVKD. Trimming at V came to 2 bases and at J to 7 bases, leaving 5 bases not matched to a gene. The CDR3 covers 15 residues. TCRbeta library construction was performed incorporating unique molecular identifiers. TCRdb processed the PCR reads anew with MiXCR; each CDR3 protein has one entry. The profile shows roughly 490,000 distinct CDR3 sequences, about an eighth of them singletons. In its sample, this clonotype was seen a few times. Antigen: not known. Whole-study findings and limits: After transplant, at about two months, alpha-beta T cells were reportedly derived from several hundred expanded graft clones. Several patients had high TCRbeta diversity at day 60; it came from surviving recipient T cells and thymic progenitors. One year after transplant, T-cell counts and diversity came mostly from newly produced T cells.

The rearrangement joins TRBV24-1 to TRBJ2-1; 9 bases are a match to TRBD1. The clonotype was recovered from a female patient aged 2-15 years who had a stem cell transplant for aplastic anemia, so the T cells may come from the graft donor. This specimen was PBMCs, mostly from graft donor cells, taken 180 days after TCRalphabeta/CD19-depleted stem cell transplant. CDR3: CATSDSGTGRNEQFF. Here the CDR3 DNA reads TGTGCCACCAGTGATTCCGGGACAGGGCGGAATGAGCAGTTCTTC.